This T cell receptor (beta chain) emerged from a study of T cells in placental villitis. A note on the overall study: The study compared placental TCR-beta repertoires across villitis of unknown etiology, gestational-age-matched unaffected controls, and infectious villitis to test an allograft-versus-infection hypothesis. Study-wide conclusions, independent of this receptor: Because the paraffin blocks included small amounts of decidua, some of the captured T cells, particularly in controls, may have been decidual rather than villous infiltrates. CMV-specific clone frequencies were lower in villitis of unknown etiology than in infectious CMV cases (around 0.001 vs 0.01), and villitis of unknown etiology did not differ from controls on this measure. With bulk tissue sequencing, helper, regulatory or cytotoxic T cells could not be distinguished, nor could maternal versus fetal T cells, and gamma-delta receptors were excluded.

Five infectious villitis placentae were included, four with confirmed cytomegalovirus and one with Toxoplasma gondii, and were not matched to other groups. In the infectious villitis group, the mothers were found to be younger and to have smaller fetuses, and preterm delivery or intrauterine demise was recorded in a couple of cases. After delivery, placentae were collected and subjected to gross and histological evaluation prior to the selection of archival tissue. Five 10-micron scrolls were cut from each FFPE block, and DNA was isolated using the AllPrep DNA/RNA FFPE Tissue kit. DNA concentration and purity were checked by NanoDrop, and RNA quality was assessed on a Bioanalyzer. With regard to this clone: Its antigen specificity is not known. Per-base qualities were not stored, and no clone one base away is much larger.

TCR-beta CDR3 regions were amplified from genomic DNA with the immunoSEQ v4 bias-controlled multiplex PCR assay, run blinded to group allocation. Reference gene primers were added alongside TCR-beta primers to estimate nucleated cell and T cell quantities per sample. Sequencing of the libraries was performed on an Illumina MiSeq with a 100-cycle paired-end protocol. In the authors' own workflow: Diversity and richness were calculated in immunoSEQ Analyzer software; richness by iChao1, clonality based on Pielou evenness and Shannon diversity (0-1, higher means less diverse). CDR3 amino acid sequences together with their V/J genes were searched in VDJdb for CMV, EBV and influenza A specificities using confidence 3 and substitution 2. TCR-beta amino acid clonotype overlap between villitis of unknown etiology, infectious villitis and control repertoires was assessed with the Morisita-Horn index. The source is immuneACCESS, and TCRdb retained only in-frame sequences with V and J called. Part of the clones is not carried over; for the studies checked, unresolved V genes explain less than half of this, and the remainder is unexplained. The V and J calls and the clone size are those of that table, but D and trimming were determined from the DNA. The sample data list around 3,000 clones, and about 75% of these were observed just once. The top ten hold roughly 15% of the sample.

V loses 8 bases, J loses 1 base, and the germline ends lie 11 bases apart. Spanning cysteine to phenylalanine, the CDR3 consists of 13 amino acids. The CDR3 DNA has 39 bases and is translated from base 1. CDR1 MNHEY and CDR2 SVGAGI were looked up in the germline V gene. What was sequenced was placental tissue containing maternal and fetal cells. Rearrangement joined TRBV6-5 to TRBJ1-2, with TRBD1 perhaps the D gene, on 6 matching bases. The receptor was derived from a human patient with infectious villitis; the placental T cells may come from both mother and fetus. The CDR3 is CASFRDINYGYTF. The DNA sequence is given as TGTGCCAGCTTCCGGGACATTAACTATGGCTACACCTTC.